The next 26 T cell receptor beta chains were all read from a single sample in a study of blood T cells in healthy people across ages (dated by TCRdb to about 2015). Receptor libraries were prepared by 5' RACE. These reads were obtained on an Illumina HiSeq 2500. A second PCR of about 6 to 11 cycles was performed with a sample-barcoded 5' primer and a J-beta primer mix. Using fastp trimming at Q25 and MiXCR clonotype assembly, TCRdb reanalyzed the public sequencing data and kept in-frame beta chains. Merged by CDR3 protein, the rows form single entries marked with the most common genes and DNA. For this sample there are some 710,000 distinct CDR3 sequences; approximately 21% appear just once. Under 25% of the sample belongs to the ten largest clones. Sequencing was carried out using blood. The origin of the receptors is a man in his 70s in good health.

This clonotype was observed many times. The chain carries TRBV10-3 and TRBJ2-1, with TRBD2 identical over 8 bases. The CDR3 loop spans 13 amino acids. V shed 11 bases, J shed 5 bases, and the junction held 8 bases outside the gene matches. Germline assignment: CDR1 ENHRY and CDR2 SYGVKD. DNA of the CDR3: TGTGCCTCCGGGGGGGGCAACAACAATGAGCAGTTCTTC. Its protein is CASGGGNNNEQFF.

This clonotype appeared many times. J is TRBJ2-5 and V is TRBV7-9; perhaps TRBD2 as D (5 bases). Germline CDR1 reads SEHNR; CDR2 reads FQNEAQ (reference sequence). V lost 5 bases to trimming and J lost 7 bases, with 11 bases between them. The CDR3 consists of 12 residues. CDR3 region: CASSRGLGTQYF. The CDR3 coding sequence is TGTGCCAGCAGCCGAGGACTTGGGACCCAGTACTTC.

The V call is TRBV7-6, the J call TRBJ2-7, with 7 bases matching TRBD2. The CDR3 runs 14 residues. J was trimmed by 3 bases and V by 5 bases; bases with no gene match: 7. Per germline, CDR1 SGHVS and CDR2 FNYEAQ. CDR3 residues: CASSPGGSIYEQYF. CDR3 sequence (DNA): TGTGCCAGCAGCCCCGGGGGGTCTATCTACGAGCAGTACTTC.

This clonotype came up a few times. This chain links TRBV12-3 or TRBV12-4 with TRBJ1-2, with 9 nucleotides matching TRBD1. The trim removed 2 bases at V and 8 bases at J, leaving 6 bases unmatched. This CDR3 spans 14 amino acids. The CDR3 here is CASSLIGTGPGYTF. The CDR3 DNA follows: TGTGCCAGCAGTTTAATCGGGACAGGGCCCGGCTACACCTTC.

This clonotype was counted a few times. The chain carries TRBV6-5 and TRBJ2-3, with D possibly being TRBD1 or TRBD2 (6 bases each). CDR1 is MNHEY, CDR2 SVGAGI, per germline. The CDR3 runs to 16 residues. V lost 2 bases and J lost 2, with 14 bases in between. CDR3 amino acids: CASSYNRGLPTDTQYF. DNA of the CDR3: TGTGCCAGCAGTTACAACCGGGGGCTGCCCACAGATACGCAGTATTTT.

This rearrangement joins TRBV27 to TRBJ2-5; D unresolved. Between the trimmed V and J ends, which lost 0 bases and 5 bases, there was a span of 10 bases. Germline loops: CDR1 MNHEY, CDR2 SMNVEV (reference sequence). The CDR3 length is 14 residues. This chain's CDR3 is CASSLSFGFETQYF. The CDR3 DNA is TGTGCCAGCAGTTTATCATTCGGCTTTGAGACCCAGTACTTC.

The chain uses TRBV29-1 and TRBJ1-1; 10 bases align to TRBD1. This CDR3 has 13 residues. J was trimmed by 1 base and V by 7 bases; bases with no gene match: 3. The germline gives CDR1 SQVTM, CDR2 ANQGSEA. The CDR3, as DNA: TGCAGCGCACGACAGGGGGCGAACACTGAAGCTTTCTTT. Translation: CSARQGANTEAFF. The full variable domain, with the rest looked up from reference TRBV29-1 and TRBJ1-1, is SAVISQKPSRDICQRGTSLTIQCQVDSQVTMMFWYRQQPGQSLTLIATANQGSEATYESGFVIDKFPISRPNLTFSTLTVSNMSPEDSSIYLCSARQGANTEAFFGQGTRLTVV.

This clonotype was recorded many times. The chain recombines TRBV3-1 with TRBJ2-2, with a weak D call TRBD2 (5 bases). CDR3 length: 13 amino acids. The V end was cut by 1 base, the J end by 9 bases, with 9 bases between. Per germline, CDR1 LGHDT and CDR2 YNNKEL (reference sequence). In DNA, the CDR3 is TGTGCCAGCAGCCAAGGGTCCGGGAGGGAGCTGTTTTTT. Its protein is CASSQGSGRELFF.

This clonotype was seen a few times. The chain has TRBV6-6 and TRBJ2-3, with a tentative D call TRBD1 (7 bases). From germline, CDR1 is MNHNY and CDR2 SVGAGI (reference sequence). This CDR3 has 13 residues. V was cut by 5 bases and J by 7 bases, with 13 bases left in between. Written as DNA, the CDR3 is TGTGCCAGCAGTGGAGGGACAGCTAATACGCAGTATTTT. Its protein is CASSGGTANTQYF.

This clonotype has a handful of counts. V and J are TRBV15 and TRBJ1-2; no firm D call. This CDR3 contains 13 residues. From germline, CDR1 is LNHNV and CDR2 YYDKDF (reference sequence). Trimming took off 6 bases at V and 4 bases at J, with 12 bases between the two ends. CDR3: CATRSTASYGYTF. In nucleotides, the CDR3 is TGTGCCACCAGAAGTACAGCCTCCTATGGCTACACCTTC.

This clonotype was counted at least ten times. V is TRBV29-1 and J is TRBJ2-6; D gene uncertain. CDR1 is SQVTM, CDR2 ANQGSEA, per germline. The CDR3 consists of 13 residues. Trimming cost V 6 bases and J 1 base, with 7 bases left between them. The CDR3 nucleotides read TGCAGCGTGGCGGTTTCTGGGGCCAACGTCCTGACTTTC. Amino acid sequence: CSVAVSGANVLTF.

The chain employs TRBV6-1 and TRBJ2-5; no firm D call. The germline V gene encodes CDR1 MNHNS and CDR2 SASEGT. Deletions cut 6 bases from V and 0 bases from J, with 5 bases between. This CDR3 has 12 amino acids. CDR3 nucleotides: TGTGCCAGCAGGAAAGACCAAGAGACCCAGTACTTC. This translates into CASRKDQETQYF.

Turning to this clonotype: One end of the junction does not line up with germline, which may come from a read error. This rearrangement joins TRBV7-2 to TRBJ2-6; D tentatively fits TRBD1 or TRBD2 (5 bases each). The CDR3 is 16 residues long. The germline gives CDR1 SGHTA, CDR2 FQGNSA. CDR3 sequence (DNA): TGTGCCAACAGCTTAGTGGGGACGCCTGGGGCCAACGTCCTGACTTTC. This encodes CANSLVGTPGANVLTF.

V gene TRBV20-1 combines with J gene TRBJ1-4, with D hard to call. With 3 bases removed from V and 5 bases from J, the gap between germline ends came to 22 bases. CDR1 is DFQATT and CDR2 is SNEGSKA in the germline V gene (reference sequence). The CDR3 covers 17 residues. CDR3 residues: CSASSQASRRFNEKLFF. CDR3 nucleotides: TGCAGTGCTAGTAGCCAGGCGTCTCGCCGGTTCAATGAAAAACTGTTTTTT.

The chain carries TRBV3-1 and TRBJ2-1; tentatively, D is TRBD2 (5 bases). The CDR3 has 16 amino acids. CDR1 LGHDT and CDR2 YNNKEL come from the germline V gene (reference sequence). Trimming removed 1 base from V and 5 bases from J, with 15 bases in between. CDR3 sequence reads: CASSQGSGTPDNEQFF. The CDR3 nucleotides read TGTGCCAGCAGCCAAGGCAGCGGAACGCCGGACAATGAGCAGTTCTTC.

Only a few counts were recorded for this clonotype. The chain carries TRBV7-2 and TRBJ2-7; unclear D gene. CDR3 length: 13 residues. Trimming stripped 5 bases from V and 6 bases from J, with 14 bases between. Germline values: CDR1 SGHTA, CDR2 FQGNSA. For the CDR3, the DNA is TGTGCCAGCAGCCGATCCAATTCGGGCGAGCAGTACGTC. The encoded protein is CASSRSNSGEQYV.

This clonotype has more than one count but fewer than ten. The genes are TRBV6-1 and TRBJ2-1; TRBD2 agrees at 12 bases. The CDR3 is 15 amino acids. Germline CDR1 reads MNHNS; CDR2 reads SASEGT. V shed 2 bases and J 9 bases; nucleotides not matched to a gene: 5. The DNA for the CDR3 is TGTGCCAGCAGTGAATCTAGCGGGAGGGCCATTGAGCAGTTCTTC. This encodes CASSESSGRAIEQFF.

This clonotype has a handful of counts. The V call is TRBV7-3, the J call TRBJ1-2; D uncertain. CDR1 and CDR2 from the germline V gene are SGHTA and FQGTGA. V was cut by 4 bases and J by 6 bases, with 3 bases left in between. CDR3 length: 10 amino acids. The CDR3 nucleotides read TGTGCCAGCAGCTGGGATGGCTACACCTTC. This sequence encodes CASSWDGYTF.

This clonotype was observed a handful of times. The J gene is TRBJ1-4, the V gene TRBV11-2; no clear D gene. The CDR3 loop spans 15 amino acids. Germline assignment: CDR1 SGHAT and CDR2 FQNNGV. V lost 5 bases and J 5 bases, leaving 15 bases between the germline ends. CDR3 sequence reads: CASSANRAKNEKLFF. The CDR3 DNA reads TGTGCCAGCAGCGCAAACCGGGCCAAAAATGAAAAACTGTTTTTT.

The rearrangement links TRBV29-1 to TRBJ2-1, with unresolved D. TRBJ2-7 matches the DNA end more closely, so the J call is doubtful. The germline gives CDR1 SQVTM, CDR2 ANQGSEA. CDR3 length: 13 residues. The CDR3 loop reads CSVGSAGSYEQYF. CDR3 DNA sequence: TGCAGCGTTGGTTCGGCAGGTTCCTACGAGCAGTACTTC.

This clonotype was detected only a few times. The CDR3 region has the DNA TGTGCCACCAATCAAGGGACCGGGGAGCTGTTTTTT. Its protein product is CATNQGTGELFF. The chain joins TRBV24-1 to TRBJ2-2; D gene uncertain. Germline CDR1 and CDR2: KGHDR and SFDVKD. This CDR3 comprises 12 residues. V was trimmed by 8 bases and J by 5 bases, leaving 8 bases between them.

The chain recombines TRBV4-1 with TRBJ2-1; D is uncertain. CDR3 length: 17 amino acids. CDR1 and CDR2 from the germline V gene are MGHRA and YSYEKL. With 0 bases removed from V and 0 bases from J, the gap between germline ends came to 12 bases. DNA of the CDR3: TGCGCCAGCAGCCAAGAGGATGGGTTCAGCTCCTACAATGAGCAGTTCTTC. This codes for CASSQEDGFSSYNEQFF.

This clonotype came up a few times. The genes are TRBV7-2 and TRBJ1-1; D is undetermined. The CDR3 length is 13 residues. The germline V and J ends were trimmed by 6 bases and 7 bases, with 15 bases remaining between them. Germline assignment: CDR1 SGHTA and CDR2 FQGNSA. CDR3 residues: CASSVQRASEAFF. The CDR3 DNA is TGTGCCAGCAGTGTTCAACGGGCCAGTGAAGCTTTCTTT. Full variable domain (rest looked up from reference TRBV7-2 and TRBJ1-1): GAGVSQSPSNKVTEKGKDVELRCDPISGHTALYWYRQSLGQGLEFLIYFQGNSAPDKSGLPSDRFSAERTGGSVSTLTIQRTQQEDSAVYLCASSVQRASEAFFGQGTRLTVV.

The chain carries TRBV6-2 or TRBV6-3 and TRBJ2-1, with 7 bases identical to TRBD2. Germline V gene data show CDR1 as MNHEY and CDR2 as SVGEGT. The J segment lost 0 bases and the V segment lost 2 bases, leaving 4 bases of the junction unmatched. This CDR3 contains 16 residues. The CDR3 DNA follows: TGTGCCAGCAGTTACGCGACTAGCCACTCCTACAATGAGCAGTTCTTC. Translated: CASSYATSHSYNEQFF.

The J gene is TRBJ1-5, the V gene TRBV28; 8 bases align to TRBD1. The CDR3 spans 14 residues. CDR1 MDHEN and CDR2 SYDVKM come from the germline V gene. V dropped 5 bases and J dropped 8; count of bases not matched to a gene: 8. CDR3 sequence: CASSLTGGRKPQHF. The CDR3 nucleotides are TGTGCCAGCAGTCTAACAGGGGGAAGGAAGCCCCAGCATTTT.

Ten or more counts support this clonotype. For the CDR3, the DNA is TGTGCCAGCAGTTCGCCCTTATCCCTAGATTCGTCCTACGAGCAGTACTTC. Translated, it gives CASSSPLSLDSSYEQYF. V usage is TRBV28 and J usage is TRBJ2-7; D unclear. CDR1 is MDHEN, CDR2 SYDVKM, per germline. Trimming pared 4 bases from V and 1 base from J, leaving 20 bases between. The CDR3 spans 17 residues.